Listed below are T cell receptor beta chains from one sample, sequenced in a study of siplizumab effects on memory and regulatory T cells. The antigens of these receptors remain unknown. This table comes from immunoSEQ multiplex PCR, and its TCRdb copy is limited to in-frame clones, with some not included. The data contain 5,000 to 6,000 clones, 50% of them singletons. The sequenced sample consisted of CFSE-low (dividing) CD8+ T cells sorted from an allogeneic mixed lymphocyte reaction. These receptors originate from a human donor in good health; the cells came from an allogeneic mixed lymphocyte reaction. Some clones in this sample may be carry-over from other donors' samples. The CDR3 runs from the conserved cysteine through the conserved F or W. The order of the fields is V gene, J gene, D gene, clone size, CDR3 protein, CDR3 DNA. The D gene is left open where the match is weak. The listing skips clone size in some rows; elsewhere it reads once, few, many or a size class.

V: TRBV5-6
J: TRBJ2-6
D: TRBD2
size: .
CDR3: CASFPLRRGWPGANVLTF
DNA: TGTGCCAGCTTCCCACTGCGGCGGGGGTGGCCTGGGGCCAACGTCCTGACTTTC

V: TRBV7-2
J: TRBJ2-6
D: TRBD1
size: once
CDR3: CASSLAGQGVIFGANVLTF
DNA: TGTGCCAGCAGCTTAGCGGGACAGGGGGTAATTTTTGGGGCCAACGTCCTGACTTTC

V: TRBV18
J: TRBJ2-7
D: .
size: .
CDR3: CASSPLGASEQYF
DNA: TGTGCCAGCTCACCCCTTGGGGCTTCCGAGCAGTACTTC

V: TRBV4-2
J: TRBJ2-1
D: TRBD2
size: few
CDR3: CASSLLAGGANNEQFF
DNA: TGTGCCAGCAGCCTCTTAGCGGGAGGGGCTAACAATGAGCAGTTCTTC

V: TRBV2
J: TRBJ2-1
D: TRBD2
size: few
CDR3: CASSVNFAGVVNEQFF
DNA: TGTGCCAGCAGTGTGAATTTTGCGGGAGTTGTCAATGAGCAGTTCTTC

V: TRBV7-9
J: TRBJ2-1
D: .
size: few
CDR3: CASSREENEQFF
DNA: TGTGCCAGCAGTAGAGAGGAGAATGAGCAGTTCTTC

V: TRBV7-6
J: TRBJ2-1
D: .
size: .
CDR3: CASSPESGTVQRNNEQFF
DNA: TGTGCCAGCAGCCCCGAGAGCGGGACAGTACAGAGGAACAATGAGCAGTTCTTC

V: TRBV6-1
J: TRBJ2-3
D: .
size: .
CDR3: CASSESRFGYADTQYF
DNA: TGTGCCAGCAGTGAAAGTAGGTTTGGGTACGCAGATACGCAGTATTTT

V: TRBV2
J: TRBJ1-6
D: .
size: .
CDR3: CASSGMNRETRAYNSPLHF
DNA: TGTGCCAGCAGTGGGATGAACAGGGAGACAAGGGCCTATAATTCACCCCTCCACTTT

V: TRBV27
J: TRBJ1-1
D: .
size: few
CDR3: CASSLLGPNTEAFF
DNA: TGTGCCAGCAGCCTTCTTGGCCCGAACACTGAAGCTTTCTTT

V: TRBV7-6
J: TRBJ2-3
D: .
size: .
CDR3: CASRPTVLNADTQYF
DNA: TGTGCCAGCAGGCCGACTGTCCTTAACGCAGATACGCAGTATTTT

V: TRBV18
J: TRBJ1-5
D: .
size: .
CDR3: CASSPPGAQDQPQHF
DNA: TGTGCCAGCTCACCACCCGGGGCTCAGGATCAGCCCCAGCATTTT

V: TRBV27
J: TRBJ1-2
D: .
size: .
CDR3: CASSLSVDYGYTF
DNA: TGTGCCAGCAGTTTATCCGTGGACTATGGCTACACCTTC

V: TRBV6-5
J: TRBJ2-7
D: .
size: .
CDR3: CASSYGTGTYEQYF
DNA: TGTGCCAGCAGTTATGGAACGGGAACCTACGAGCAGTACTTC

V: TRBV6-5
J: TRBJ2-1
D: TRBD2
size: .
CDR3: CASSYNPRGGDEQFF
DNA: TGTGCCAGCAGTTACAATCCCCGGGGGGGCGATGAGCAGTTCTTC

V: TRBV9
J: TRBJ2-5
D: .
size: .
CDR3: CASSVGLADRGETQYF
DNA: TGTGCCAGCAGCGTAGGGCTAGCGGACAGAGGGGAGACCCAGTACTTC

V: TRBV27
J: TRBJ2-7
D: .
size: medium-sized
CDR3: CASSFSRGTLSYEQYF
DNA: TGTGCCAGCAGTTTCTCCCGGGGGACCCTCTCCTACGAGCAGTACTTC

V: TRBV15
J: TRBJ2-1
D: .
size: few
CDR3: CATSRGYHPPGEQFF
DNA: TGTGCCACCAGCAGAGGTTATCACCCACCGGGGGAGCAGTTCTTC

V: TRBV28
J: TRBJ2-3
D: TRBD2
size: .
CDR3: CASAKGLAGGTDTQYF
DNA: TGTGCCAGCGCCAAGGGACTAGCGGGCGGCACAGATACGCAGTATTTT

V: TRBV7-3
J: TRBJ1-2
D: .
size: many
CDR3: CASSLEQGYGYTF
DNA: TGTGCCAGCAGCTTAGAACAGGGTTATGGCTACACCTTC

V: TRBV6-5
J: TRBJ2-7
D: .
size: .
CDR3: CASSGIGGSYEQYF
DNA: TGTGCCAGCAGTGGAATAGGGGGATCCTACGAGCAGTACTTC

V: TRBV6-5
J: TRBJ2-7
D: .
size: .
CDR3: CASSYSPPGASEQYF
DNA: TGTGCCAGCAGTTACTCTCCCCCGGGAGCTTCCGAGCAGTACTTC

V: TRBV7-9
J: TRBJ1-6
D: .
size: once
CDR3: CASSLTASPLHF
DNA: TGTGCCAGCAGCTTAACGGCTTCACCCCTCCACTTT

V: TRBV5-6
J: TRBJ1-1
D: .
size: .
CDR3: CASSLQGSTEAFF
DNA: TGTGCCAGCAGCTTGCAGGGGAGCACTGAAGCTTTCTTT

V: TRBV19
J: TRBJ1-2
D: .
size: few
CDR3: CASSTYGTYGYTF
DNA: TGTGCCAGTAGTACTTACGGGACCTATGGCTACACCTTC

V: TRBV2
J: TRBJ1-1
D: TRBD1
size: .
CDR3: CASREGTGLNTEAFF
DNA: TGTGCCAGCAGGGAGGGGACAGGTTTGAACACTGAAGCTTTCTTT

V: TRBV6-5
J: TRBJ2-1
D: .
size: .
CDR3: CASSYSIRNEQFF
DNA: TGTGCCAGCAGTTACTCTATACGGAATGAGCAGTTCTTC

V: TRBV5-6
J: TRBJ2-5
D: .
size: .
CDR3: CASSLMNDIEETQYF
DNA: TGTGCCAGCAGCTTGATGAATGATATAGAAGAGACCCAGTACTTC